The entry below gives a single TCR beta chain sequence along with its context. Clones were read by immunoSEQ multiplex PCR, and TCRdb kept only the in-frame ones, dropping some. The sample lists some 100,000 clones; about 81% were seen once. The sample belongs to a study of blood T cell repertoires in COVID-19. Across the study: Researchers got acute and convalescent COVID-19 samples from the United States, Italy and Spain. Sources were T cells, B-cell-depleted T cells, or PBMCs; the material itself was cDNA or gDNA.

Germline V gene sequence: CDR1 SQVTM, CDR2 ANQGSEA. CDR3 size: 18 residues. J lost 5 bases, V lost 4 bases, and 13 bases had no gene match. The sequencing sample was made of peripheral blood. The chain employs TRBV29-1 and TRBJ2-3, with 15 bases aligning to TRBD2. The clonotype comes from a human donor in a cohort sampled during active COVID-19. The CDR3 sequence: CSVAPLWTSGGGKDTQYF. CDR3 in DNA: TGCAGCGTTGCCCCCTTGTGGACTAGCGGGGGGGGTAAAGATACGCAGTATTTT.